This TCR beta chain was sequenced in a study of tumor-infiltrating lymphocytes in primary liver carcinoma (dated by TCRdb to about 2017). Background on the whole study: Surgical resection was performed in China between late 2015 and 2016 on about five patients with histopathologically diagnosed primary liver carcinoma. Hepatocellular carcinoma (four) or combined HCC and intrahepatic cholangiocarcinoma (one) was present in the five patients, who were three men and two women aged 30 to 69 years. The five patients had tumors of stage T1-T3 N0M0, with maximum diameters ranging from roughly 4.2 to 11 cm. Each sample produced about 3.65 to 8 million productive TCRbeta reads, and read depth showed no significant difference between tissue types. TCRbeta repertoire sequencing, expression microarrays and whole-exome sequencing were combined in the study across five regions of each liver tumor, with adjacent normal tissue and blood also included. A total of 35 specimens from 5 patients, comprising around 25 tumor regions, 5 adjacent noncancerous liver tissues and 5 peripheral blood samples, were covered by TCRbeta repertoire sequencing. Technical replicate repertoires showed high reproducibility, with mean shared-clone rates about 0.86 and correlation coefficients above 0.95.

On this clonotype itself: Its antigen specificity is not known. The sample holds no much larger clone one base away, and base qualities are not on file.

Overall study outcomes, separate from this receptor: Because sequencing covered only the TCR beta chain and unpaired alpha chains were not captured, true repertoire diversity is likely underestimated. A significantly larger repertoire fraction was made up by the top 250 clones in tumors than in blood (p = 0.039). Repertoire overlap was higher between tumor regions (mean about 35%) than tumor-adjacent (approximately 17%) or tumor-blood (approximately 14%) pairs, consistent with antigen-driven expansion. Bulk unsorted samples precluded comparing CD4+ and CD8+ T cell repertoires. The study included only five patients, and the authors note findings should be validated in a larger study.

TRIzol reagent was used to extract blood RNA from unsorted whole blood, while the DNeasy Blood & Tissue kit provided the germline DNA. At the time of sampling, the patients had chronic HBV infection and had not received any treatment. Before surgery, approximately 3.7 milliliters of peripheral blood were drawn into K2EDTA tubes. A constant-region primer and ProtoScript II reverse transcriptase were used to reverse-transcribe TCRbeta-specific cDNA from 500 ng total RNA. The TCRbeta libraries were prepared through three rounds of nested multiplex PCR following a slightly modified ARM-PCR procedure. The first two PCR rounds used multiplex TRBV1-TRBV30 forward primers with a Cbeta reverse primer, each for approximately 11 cycles. Sample barcodes and Illumina adapters were attached in a final 25-cycle PCR using Deep VentR polymerase. Before sequencing, amplicons of 200-500 bp were purified from gel using a QIAquick gel extraction kit. An Illumina HiSeq 2500 was used to sequence the TCRbeta amplicons with 250-bp paired-end reads. Turning to the authors' computational methods: Trimmomatic v0.33 was used to quality-trim the reads, and FLASH v1.2.11 was used to merge paired reads so that full CDR3 sequences could be recovered. V, D and J germline segments were assigned to the rearranged TCRbeta sequences using MiGEC v1.2.1b. Clonotype statistics and Shannon-Wiener diversity indices were computed with VDJtools v1.0.0. To reduce sampling bias, subsequent analyses other than the diversity analysis used only the 250 most abundant clonotypes in each sample. TCRdb itself trimmed the public reads at Q25 with fastp, ran MiXCR and retained productive beta chains. When rows share a CDR3 protein, they turn into one entry using the most common DNA and genes. These V and J calls rely on TCRdb rather than the paper's analysis. This sample holds 250,000 to 400,000 distinct CDR3 sequences; 50% to 70% were observed only once. The ten top clones hold roughly 9% of the sample.

The germline V gene (reference sequence) provides CDR1 MNHNY and CDR2 SVGAGI. V drops 4 bases and J drops 10 bases, leaving 23 bases in between. Counted from cysteine to phenylalanine, this CDR3 has 16 amino acids. The sequence is cut down to CDR3 DNA, 48 bases in frame from base 1. This receptor was identified in a man aged 35 to 55 with primary liver carcinoma and hepatitis B virus infection. Sequencing was done on a sample of peripheral blood. Recombination joined TRBV6-6 with TRBJ2-1, and the D gene may be TRBD2, 7 bases matching. CDR3 reads: CASSSLPPGGWGEQFF. The DNA sequence is TGTGCCAGCAGTTCACTCCCCCCGGGGGGCTGGGGCGAGCAGTTCTTC.